This paragraph reports one TCR beta chain. These data originate in a study of blood T cell repertoires in COVID-19. Overall study: T cells, B-cell-depleted T cells, or PBMCs provided the cDNA or gDNA that served as material.

Across about two dozen US areas, participants ranged in age from roughly 18 to 89 years. Under the authors' procedure: Counts of nucleated cells, estimated from reference gene primer amplification, were obtained. Data came from immunoSEQ multiplex PCR; TCRdb stores just in-frame clones and leaves some out. The V and J calls and clone size come from that table; D and trimming were worked out from the DNA. The data hold about 220,000 clones, with just under 85% observed a single time. The CDR3 length is 19 residues. The germline V gene has CDR1 LGHNA and CDR2 YSLEER. The trim removed 0 bases at V and 3 bases at J, leaving 11 bases unmatched.

This TCR came from a woman in her forties with acute COVID-19. Sequencing used PBMCs or T cells enriched from blood (not recorded which). The chain recombines TRBV4-3 with TRBJ2-6; 7 bases fit TRBD1. This CDR3 reads CASSQEKTGAGFGANVLTF. DNA of the CDR3: TGCGCCAGCAGCCAAGAGAAAACAGGGGCAGGTTTTGGGGCCAACGTCCTGACTTTC.